Described below is a single T cell receptor beta chain sequence and its context. Its antigen is not known. Trimming shortened V by 3 bases and J by 2 bases, and 10 bases separated the two germline ends. CDR1 is KGHDR and CDR2 is SFDVKD in the germline V gene. The CDR3 consists of 15 residues. This sample was included in a study of blood T cells in healthy people across ages. Study-level points and caveats: A greater number of naive CD4+ cells and higher diversity distinguished long-lived donors from aged donors. Changes seen in expanded clonotypes were possibly confounded by donor CMV status left unknown.

The authors ran a second PCR of 7 to 11 cycles using a sample-barcoded 5' primer and a J-beta primer mix. TCRdb processed the 5' RACE reads anew with MiXCR; each CDR3 protein has one entry. The sample lists hundreds of thousands of distinct CDR3 sequences, more than 50% occurring once. The clonotype originates from a middle-aged man in good health. The sequencing sample was made of blood. V is TRBV24-1 and J is TRBJ1-5, with a possible D match to TRBD1 (5 bases). Here the CDR3 reads CATSDPGQGNQPQHF. In nucleotides, the CDR3 is TGTGCCACCAGTGATCCGGGGCAGGGCAATCAGCCCCAGCATTTT.